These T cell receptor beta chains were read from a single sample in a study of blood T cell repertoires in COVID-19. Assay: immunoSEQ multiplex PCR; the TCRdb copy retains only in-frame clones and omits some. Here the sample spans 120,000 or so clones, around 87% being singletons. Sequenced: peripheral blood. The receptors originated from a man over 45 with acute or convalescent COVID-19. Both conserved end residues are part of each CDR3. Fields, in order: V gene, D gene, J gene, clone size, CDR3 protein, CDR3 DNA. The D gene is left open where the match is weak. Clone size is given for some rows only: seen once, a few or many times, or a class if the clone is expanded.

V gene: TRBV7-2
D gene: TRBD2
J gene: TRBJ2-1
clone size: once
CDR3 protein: CASSIDRTSGRYNEQFF
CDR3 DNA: TGTGCCAGCAGCATTGACAGGACTAGCGGGAGATACAATGAGCAGTTCTTC

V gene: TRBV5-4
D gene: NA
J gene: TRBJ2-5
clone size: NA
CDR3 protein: CASSLASPNRAETQYF
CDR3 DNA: TGTGCCAGCAGCTTGGCAAGTCCTAACAGGGCGGAGACCCAGTACTTC

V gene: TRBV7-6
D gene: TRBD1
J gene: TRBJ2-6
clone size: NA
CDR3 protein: CASSFRGLGANVLTF
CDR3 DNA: TGTGCCAGCAGCTTCAGGGGGCTGGGGGCCAACGTCCTGACTTTC

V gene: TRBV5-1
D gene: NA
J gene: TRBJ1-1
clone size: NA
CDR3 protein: CASSSNRDTEAFF
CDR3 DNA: TGCGCCAGCAGCTCAAACAGGGACACTGAAGCTTTCTTT

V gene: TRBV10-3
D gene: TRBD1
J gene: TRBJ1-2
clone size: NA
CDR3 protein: CAISGQGVNGYTF
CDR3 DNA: TGTGCCATCAGTGGACAGGGTGTGAATGGCTACACCTTC

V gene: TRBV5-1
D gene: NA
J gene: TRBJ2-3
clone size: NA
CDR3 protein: CASSLGSTRRRTDTQYF
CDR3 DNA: TGCGCCAGCAGCTTGGGGTCGACTAGAAGGAGGACAGATACGCAGTATTTT

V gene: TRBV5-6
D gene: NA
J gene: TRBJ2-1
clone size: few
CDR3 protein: CASSSTYYRVNEQFF
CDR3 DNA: TGTGCCAGCAGCTCAACTTACTACAGGGTCAATGAGCAGTTCTTC

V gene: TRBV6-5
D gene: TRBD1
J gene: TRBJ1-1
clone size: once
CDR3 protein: CASSSTGATEAFF
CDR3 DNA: TGTGCCAGCAGTTCTACAGGGGCTACTGAAGCTTTCTTT

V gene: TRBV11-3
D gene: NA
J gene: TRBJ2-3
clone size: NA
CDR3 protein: CASSLGAAGYTDTQYF
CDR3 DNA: TGTGCCAGCAGCTTAGGGGCGGCGGGCTACACAGATACGCAGTATTTT

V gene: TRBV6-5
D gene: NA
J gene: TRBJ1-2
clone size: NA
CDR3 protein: CASSGGLGGSYTF
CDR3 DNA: TGTGCCAGCAGCGGAGGTTTAGGGGGTAGTTACACCTTC

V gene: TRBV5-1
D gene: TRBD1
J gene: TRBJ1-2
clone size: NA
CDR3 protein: CASSSLPGQGTGYTF
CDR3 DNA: TGCGCCAGCAGCTCATTACCGGGACAGGGTACGGGCTACACCTTC

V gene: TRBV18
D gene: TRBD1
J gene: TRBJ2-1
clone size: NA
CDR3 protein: CASSPPGTGDYNEQFF
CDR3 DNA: TGTGCCAGCTCACCCCCCGGGACAGGAGACTACAATGAGCAGTTCTTC

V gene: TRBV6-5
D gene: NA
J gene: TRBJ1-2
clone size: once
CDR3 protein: CASRTLRDNNYGYTF
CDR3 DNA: TGTGCCAGCAGAACCCTCCGGGACAATAACTATGGCTACACCTTC

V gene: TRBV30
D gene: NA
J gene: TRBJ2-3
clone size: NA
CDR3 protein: CAWSAGGLGTLDTQYF
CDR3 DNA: TGTGCCTGGAGTGCAGGGGGACTAGGAACACTAGATACGCAGTATTTT

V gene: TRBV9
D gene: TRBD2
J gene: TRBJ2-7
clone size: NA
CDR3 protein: CASSRTSGAYEQYF
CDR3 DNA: TGTGCCAGCAGCCGGACTAGCGGAGCCTACGAGCAGTACTTC

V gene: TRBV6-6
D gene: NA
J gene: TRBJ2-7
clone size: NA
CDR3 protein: CASSYSLAQGYEQYF
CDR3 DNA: TGTGCCAGCAGTTACTCGTTGGCACAGGGTTACGAGCAGTACTTC

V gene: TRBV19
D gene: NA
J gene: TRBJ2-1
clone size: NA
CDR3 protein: CASSITSGAYNEQFF
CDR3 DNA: TGTGCCAGTAGTATAACGAGCGGAGCTTACAATGAGCAGTTCTTC

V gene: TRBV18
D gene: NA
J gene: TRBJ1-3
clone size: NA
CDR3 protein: CASSPPSGIGNTIYF
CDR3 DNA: TGTGCCAGCTCACCACCGTCAGGGATCGGAAACACCATATATTTT

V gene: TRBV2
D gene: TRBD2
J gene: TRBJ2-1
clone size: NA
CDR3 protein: CAILKGLADYNEQFF
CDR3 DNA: TGTGCCATATTAAAGGGACTAGCGGATTACAATGAGCAGTTCTTC

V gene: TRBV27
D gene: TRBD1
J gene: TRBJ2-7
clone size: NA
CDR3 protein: CASSFISGTGFNEQYF
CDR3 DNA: TGTGCCAGCAGTTTTATTTCGGGGACAGGGTTCAACGAGCAGTACTTC

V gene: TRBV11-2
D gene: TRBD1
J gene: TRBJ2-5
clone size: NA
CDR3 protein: CASSPQPRGRETQYF
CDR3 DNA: TGTGCCAGCAGCCCCCAACCCAGGGGGCGGGAGACCCAGTACTTC

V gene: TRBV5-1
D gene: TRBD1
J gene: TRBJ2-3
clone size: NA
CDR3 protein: CASSLAPLDRAFPDTQYF
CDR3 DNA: TGCGCCAGCAGCTTGGCCCCCCTGGACAGGGCTTTCCCAGATACGCAGTATTTT